Each of the 16 T cell receptor beta chains below was sequenced from the same sample in a study of blood T cell repertoires in COVID-19. TCRdb keeps only in-frame clones here, not all; method: immunoSEQ multiplex PCR. This table holds 70,000 to 95,000 clones, about 84% found once. What was sequenced was peripheral blood. All receptors come from a human donor in a cohort sampled during active COVID-19.

The V gene is TRBV4-1, the J gene TRBJ2-3, with a weak D call TRBD2 (7 bases). The CDR3 is made up of 16 amino acids. Trimming left V 4 bases short and J 3 bases short, with 17 bases between. Germline-derived CDR1 and CDR2 are MGHRA and YSYEKL. CDR3 nucleotide sequence: TGCGCCAGCAGCCCCGGTTCGCGGGGGCCGACAGATACGCAGTATTTT. Residues: CASSPGSRGPTDTQYF.

The rearrangement links TRBV28 to TRBJ2-7; D unclear. Trimming took 2 bases from V and 5 from J, leaving 10 bases between them. CDR1 is MDHEN, CDR2 SYDVKM, per germline. This CDR3 is built from 13 residues. CDR3 coding DNA: TGTGCCAGCAGTTTACGCCCTCAGGACGAGCAGTACTTC. As protein: CASSLRPQDEQYF.

The V gene is TRBV9, the J gene TRBJ2-3, with D possibly matching TRBD2 (7 bases). Germline lookup yields CDR1 SGDLS and CDR2 YYNGEE. V was trimmed by 5 bases and J by 2 bases, leaving 15 bases between them. The CDR3 contains 15 residues. CDR3 nucleotides: TGTGCCAGCAGACCCCGGGGGGCCGACACAGATACGCAGTATTTT. It specifies CASRPRGADTDTQYF.

The gene calls are TRBV15 and TRBJ2-1, with D possibly matching TRBD2 (6 bases). With 3 bases removed from V and 4 bases from J, the gap between germline ends came to 16 bases. CDR1 and CDR2 (germline): LNHNV, YYDKDF (reference sequence). This CDR3 has 16 amino acids. The CDR3 bases are TGTGCCACCAGCAGGGAGAGGGAGGCTTCATACAATGAGCAGTTCTTC. This gives the protein CATSREREASYNEQFF.

The gene calls are TRBV7-9 and TRBJ2-3, with D unresolved. Germline CDR1 SEHNR, CDR2 FQNEAQ (reference sequence). The CDR3 consists of 16 residues. V was shortened by 6 bases and J by 0 bases, with 16 bases between the two germline ends. The CDR3 region is CASSPLVQASTDTQYF. CDR3 nucleotide sequence: TGTGCCAGCAGTCCTCTCGTGCAAGCTAGCACAGATACGCAGTATTTT.

The CDR3 DNA is TGTGCCAGCAGCTTTGGGCCATTGTACGAGCAGTACTTC. Translated: CASSFGPLYEQYF. The J gene is TRBJ2-7, the V gene TRBV7-2; D call uncertain. This CDR3 has 13 residues. V gave up 3 bases and J gave up 4 bases, with 10 bases separating them. Per the germline V gene, CDR1 is SGHTA and CDR2 is FQGNSA. Full variable domain (remainder filled in from reference TRBV7-2 and TRBJ2-7): GAGVSQSPSNKVTEKGKDVELRCDPISGHTALYWYRQSLGQGLEFLIYFQGNSAPDKSGLPSDRFSAERTGGSVSTLTIQRTQQEDSAVYLCASSFGPLYEQYFGPGTRLTVT.

V and J are TRBV21-1 and TRBJ1-2. TRBV21-1 is labeled a pseudogene. CDR3 length: 15 residues. In DNA, the CDR3 is TGTGCCAGCAGCAAAGACAGGACTACTAACTATGGCTACACCTTC. Its translation: CASSKDRTTNYGYTF.

This chain links TRBV5-1 with TRBJ1-1; the match to TRBD1 covers 8 bases. CDR1 is SGHRS, CDR2 YFSETQ, per germline. The CDR3 runs to 16 residues. The ends lost 4 bases at V and 4 bases at J; junction bases unmatched: 12. Here the CDR3 reads CASSHWGRQGSTEAFF. In DNA, the CDR3 is TGCGCCAGCAGCCACTGGGGGAGACAGGGGAGCACTGAAGCTTTCTTT.

V usage is TRBV27 and J usage is TRBJ1-1; a weak D match, TRBD1 (5 bases). This CDR3 spans 15 amino acids. The V gene's germline CDR1 is MNHEY and CDR2 SMNVEV (reference sequence). With 2 bases removed from V and 0 bases from J, the gap between germline ends came to 10 bases. CDR3 DNA sequence: TGTGCCAGCAGTTTACGGGGGTCTTTGAACACTGAAGCTTTCTTT. It codes for CASSLRGSLNTEAFF.

The chain carries TRBV9 and TRBJ2-2, with 9 bases that match TRBD2. The CDR3 covers 15 residues. Per the germline V gene, CDR1 is SGDLS and CDR2 is YYNGEE. The V gene end was trimmed by 4 bases and the J gene end by 4 bases; junction bases not matched to a gene: 5. The DNA of the CDR3 is TGTGCCAGCAGCTTCTTAGCGGGAGCCACCGGGGAGCTGTTTTTT. Its protein product is CASSFLAGATGELFF.

The chain has TRBV3-1 (or the pseudogene TRBV3-2) and TRBJ2-7, with D possibly TRBD2 on 6 matching bases. The V end was cut by 0 bases, the J end by 4 bases, with 7 bases between. The CDR3 has 13 residues. Germline-derived CDR1 and CDR2 are LGHDT and YNNKEL (reference sequence). The CDR3 here is CASSQDLAYEQYF. The CDR3 DNA reads TGTGCCAGCAGCCAAGATCTAGCGTACGAGCAGTACTTC.

V usage is TRBV30 and J usage is TRBJ2-1, with 11 bases that match TRBD2. Looked up from germline, CDR1 is GTSNPN and CDR2 is SVGIG (reference sequence). The V segment lost 5 bases and the J segment 5 bases; nucleotides outside the gene matches: 5. This CDR3 region has 14 residues. CDR3 residues: CAWGPGLADNEQFF. The CDR3 DNA sequence: TGTGCCTGGGGACCGGGACTAGCGGACAATGAGCAGTTCTTC.

This rearrangement joins TRBV7-9 to TRBJ1-1; TRBD1 agrees at 8 bases. The CDR3 is made up of 15 amino acids. V trimming: 6 bases; J trimming: 4 bases; junction bases outside the gene matches: 10. Germline assignment: CDR1 SEHNR and CDR2 FQNEAQ (reference sequence). CDR3 sequence: CASRGIRGRTTEAFF. DNA for the CDR3: TGTGCCAGCAGGGGAATCAGGGGGCGTACCACTGAAGCTTTCTTT.

The CDR3 DNA is TGTGCCAGCAGTGAAGGGACTAGCAGAACCGGGGAGCTGTTTTTT. As protein: CASSEGTSRTGELFF. This chain connects TRBV25-1 to TRBJ2-2, with 9 bases matching TRBD2. The CDR3 has 15 residues. Germline V gene sequence: CDR1 MGHDK, CDR2 SYGVNS. With 2 bases clipped from V and 5 bases from J, the junction kept 3 bases outside the gene matches.

The V and J genes are TRBV7-9 and TRBJ2-7; D call uncertain. Germline V gene lookup returns CDR1 SEHNR and CDR2 FQNEAQ (reference sequence). Trimming took off 2 bases at V and 1 base at J, with 9 bases between the two ends. CDR3 length: 14 residues. CDR3 residues: CASSLLGGSYEQYF. The CDR3 DNA reads as TGTGCCAGCAGCTTATTAGGCGGTTCCTACGAGCAGTACTTC.

The rearrangement joins TRBV25-1 to TRBJ1-1; D is uncertain. The CDR3 sequence is 14 residues long. The germline gives CDR1 MGHDK, CDR2 SYGVNS. V was pared by 0 bases and J by 6 bases, with 11 bases between. The CDR3 region has the DNA TGTGCCAGCAGTGAATATGGAGGGTACTCTGAAGCTTTCTTT. Its translation is CASSEYGGYSEAFF.